These 21 T cell receptor beta chains were sequenced from one sample in a study of T-cell reconstitution after alpha-beta-depleted transplantation in children. Preparation of the TCRbeta library was carried out with unique molecular identifiers. MiXCR was run by TCRdb on the PCR reads, yielding one entry per CDR3 protein. Of about 830,000 distinct CDR3 sequences listed, 16% are singletons. The sample consisted of PBMCs, mostly from graft donor cells, taken 360 days after TCRalphabeta/CD19-depleted stem cell transplant. The receptors originated from a male patient younger than 18 who had a stem cell transplant for acute lymphoblastic leukemia, so the T cells may come from the graft donor.

The chain combines TRBV5-8 with TRBJ2-7, with D possibly being TRBD2 (6 bases). Trimming removed 5 bases at V and 2 bases at J, with 20 bases between. The CDR3 extends over 16 amino acids. Germline V gene sequence: CDR1 SGHTS, CDR2 YDEGEE. The CDR3 bases are TGTGCCAGCAGGCCGAGGGCAAGCGGGCGCACCTACGAGCAGTACTTC. Its translation: CASRPRASGRTYEQYF.

This clonotype was recorded at least ten times. The chain joins TRBV5-1 to TRBJ1-1; 7 bases match TRBD1. The length of the CDR3 is 15 residues. The V gene's germline CDR1 is SGHRS and CDR2 YFSETQ. Trimming cost V 0 bases and J 3 bases; bases outside gene matches: 5. The CDR3 loop is CASSLVGTADTEAFF. CDR3 sequence (DNA): TGCGCCAGCAGCTTGGTAGGGACAGCCGACACTGAAGCTTTCTTT.

V is TRBV7-2 and J is TRBJ2-3; 8 bases are shared with TRBD2. This CDR3 region has 15 residues. Trimming removed 2 bases from V and 1 base from J; junction bases left unmatched: 2. Germline-derived CDR1 and CDR2 are SGHTA and FQGNSA. The CDR3 bases are TGTGCCAGCAGCTTATTCGGGAGGGGCACAGATACGCAGTATTTT. It translates to CASSLFGRGTDTQYF.

This clonotype appeared a few times. The genes are TRBV5-8 and TRBJ2-7, with 10 bases lining up with TRBD1. The CDR3 contains 15 residues. The V and J ends lost 0 bases and 5 bases, in that order; junction bases with no gene match: 5. Per the germline V gene, CDR1 is SGHTS and CDR2 is YDEGEE. The CDR3 region has the DNA TGTGCCAGCAGCTTGGCCGGGACAGGGGTCCACGAGCAGTACTTC. Encoded protein: CASSLAGTGVHEQYF.

This clonotype was seen many times. This sequence joins TRBV12-3 or TRBV12-4 and TRBJ2-7; D unresolved. This CDR3 comprises 14 residues. V lost 3 bases and J 3 bases, leaving 12 bases between the germline ends. In DNA form, the CDR3 reads TGTGCCAGCAGTTTCTCCTCCGCCGGCTACGAGCAGTACTTC. Translating gives CASSFSSAGYEQYF.

This clonotype has a handful of counts. This sequence joins TRBV3-1 and TRBJ1-4; D not certain. The V end lost 5 bases, the J end lost 0 bases, and 7 bases lay between the germline ends. Per germline, CDR1 LGHDT and CDR2 YNNKEL (reference sequence). The CDR3 extends over 14 amino acids. DNA for the CDR3: TGTGCCAGCAGCACCCGGACAACTAATGAAAAACTGTTTTTT. This sequence encodes CASSTRTTNEKLFF.

The CDR3 protein is CASSLLTGGYNYGYTF. The CDR3 nucleotides are TGTGCCAGCAGTTTATTGACAGGGGGATATAACTATGGCTACACCTTC. The V call is TRBV27, the J call TRBJ1-2; TRBD1 aligns across 9 bases. With V trimmed by 1 base and J by 1 base, 4 bases remained unmatched. CDR1 and CDR2 from the germline V gene are MNHEY and SMNVEV (reference sequence). The CDR3 is 16 amino acids.

This clonotype was recorded many times. The chain joins TRBV5-1 to TRBJ1-1, with a possible D match to TRBD1 (5 bases). V lost 1 base, J lost 6 bases, and 7 bases lay in between. Looked up from germline, CDR1 is SGHRS and CDR2 is YFSETQ. There are 12 residues in the CDR3. The CDR3 spells CASSLRQSEAFF. As DNA, the CDR3 is TGCGCCAGCAGCTTGCGACAGTCTGAAGCTTTCTTT.

V usage is TRBV4-1 and J usage is TRBJ1-1; D is unclear. The V and J ends lost 3 bases and 10 bases respectively, with 12 bases between them. CDR1 and CDR2 (germline): MGHRA, YSYEKL. The CDR3 is 12 residues long. This CDR3 reads CASSQSFERAFF. CDR3 DNA sequence: TGCGCCAGCAGCCAGTCTTTCGAGAGAGCTTTCTTT.

This clonotype appeared a few times. The rearrangement joins TRBV4-1 to TRBJ1-1; D gene uncertain. V was shortened by 3 bases and J by 3 bases, with 17 bases between the two germline ends. This CDR3 is built from 16 residues. Germline V lookup: CDR1 MGHRA, CDR2 YSYEKL. This CDR3 reads CASSQTPNEVYTEAFF. DNA of the CDR3: TGCGCCAGCAGCCAGACTCCCAACGAGGTTTACACTGAAGCTTTCTTT.

The genes are TRBV5-1 and TRBJ2-7; 7 bases agree with TRBD1. V dropped 5 bases and J dropped 7; count of bases not matched to a gene: 12. This CDR3 contains 14 residues. The germline V gene encodes CDR1 SGHRS and CDR2 YFSETQ. For the CDR3, the DNA is TGCGCCAGCAGATGGGGGACAGCGGACCGGGAGCAGTACTTC. This translates into CASRWGTADREQYF.

As for this clonotype: This may arise from a read error, as a much more abundant clone is one base away. The genes are TRBV29-1 and TRBJ1-1; D not resolved. The CDR3 runs 12 residues. Per the germline V gene, CDR1 is SQVTM and CDR2 is ANQGSEA. The V and J ends lost 6 bases and 3 bases respectively, with 11 bases between them. In nucleotides, the CDR3 is TGCAGCGTAACTCCCGAGCACACTGAAGCTTTCTTT. It specifies CSVTPEHTEAFF.

The genes are TRBV20-1 and TRBJ1-1, with D perhaps TRBD1 (5 bases). Germline assignment: CDR1 DFQATT and CDR2 SNEGSKA (reference sequence). Trimming shortened V by 3 bases and J by 6 bases, and 11 bases separated the two germline ends. The CDR3 has 12 amino acids. This CDR3 is CSASGGWAEAFF. The CDR3, as DNA: TGCAGTGCTAGTGGGGGTTGGGCTGAAGCTTTCTTT.

V gene TRBV4-1 combines with J gene TRBJ1-5; 7 nucleotides align to TRBD1. V trimming: 1 base; J trimming: 7 bases; junction bases outside the gene matches: 10. The V gene's germline CDR1 is MGHRA and CDR2 YSYEKL. The CDR3 totals 16 residues. This CDR3 is CASSQVGRGLDQPQHF. CDR3 coding DNA: TGCGCCAGCAGCCAAGTGGGTAGGGGGCTGGACCAGCCCCAGCATTTT.

The CDR3, as DNA: TGCGCCAGCAGCCCGACGACAGCAAACCAAGAGACCCAGTACTTC. Residues: CASSPTTANQETQYF. This chain uses TRBV5-1 with TRBJ2-5, with D perhaps matching TRBD1 (5 bases). CDR3 length equals 15 residues. V shed 4 bases and J shed 0 bases, with 13 bases lying between them. Germline loops: CDR1 SGHRS, CDR2 YFSETQ.

This clonotype was observed a few times. The CDR3 DNA follows: TGTGCCAGCAGTCAGGGGTTTTACCAGCCCCAGCATTTT. It translates to CASSQGFYQPQHF. The rearrangement links TRBV6-1 to TRBJ1-5; TRBD1 might be the D (6 bases). The CDR3 has 13 residues. Germline lookup yields CDR1 MNHNS and CDR2 SASEGT. Trimming removed 5 bases from V and 7 bases from J, with 12 bases in between.

The rearrangement links TRBV30 to TRBJ2-3; D is unresolved. Germline loops: CDR1 GTSNPN, CDR2 SVGIG (reference sequence). Trimming left V 0 bases short and J 8 bases short, with 6 bases between. This CDR3 is 11 amino acids long. The chain's CDR3 is CAWSVLATQYF. The CDR3 coding sequence is TGTGCCTGGAGTGTACTTGCTACGCAGTATTTT.

This clonotype was detected a few times. V gene TRBV15 combines with J gene TRBJ1-5; no firm D call. Trimming cost V 5 bases and J 6 bases, with 8 bases left between them. The CDR3 has 12 amino acids. Germline lookup yields CDR1 LNHNV and CDR2 YYDKDF (reference sequence). CDR3 DNA sequence: TGTGCCACCAGCTTTTCTGGTCAGCCCCAGCATTTT. It translates to CATSFSGQPQHF.

In this sample, this clonotype turned up a few times. The chain joins TRBV29-1 to TRBJ2-3; a weak D match, TRBD1 (6 bases). The CDR3 sequence is 12 residues long. The germline V gene has CDR1 SQVTM and CDR2 ANQGSEA. Trimming took off 7 bases at V and 2 bases at J, with 10 bases between the two ends. CDR3 loop: CSAGGPTDTQYF. In DNA form, the CDR3 reads TGCAGCGCTGGGGGCCCCACAGATACGCAGTATTTT.

The CDR3 coding sequence is TGTGCCACCATGCGGGACAACTACAATGAGCAGTTCTTC. Protein: CATMRDNYNEQFF. The chain couples TRBV24-1 to TRBJ2-1, with D perhaps TRBD1 or TRBD2 (6 bases each). The CDR3 is made up of 13 amino acids. V was pared by 8 bases and J by 3 bases, with 10 bases between. CDR1 is KGHDR and CDR2 is SFDVKD in the germline V gene.

The chain combines TRBV5-1 with TRBJ2-1; 9 bases line up with TRBD1. Losses at the gene ends were 4 bases for V and 5 bases for J; bases not matched to a gene: 13. The CDR3 sequence is 17 residues long. The V gene's germline CDR1 is SGHRS and CDR2 YFSETQ. The CDR3 bases are TGCGCCAGCAGCACTCTCGTGTCGGGACAGGGCAACAATGAGCAGTTCTTC. This sequence encodes CASSTLVSGQGNNEQFF.